The 3 T cell receptor beta chains given below trace back to one sample, sequenced in a study of cytomegalovirus exposure and HLA in healthy donors. Primers for the PCR totalled 60 Vbeta and 13 Jbeta. Libraries were prepared by immunoSEQ multiplex PCR; TCRdb keeps only in-frame clonotypes and omits some of them. This table has over 70,000 clones, 55% to 70% appearing once. Material for sequencing was PBMCs. The receptors come from a woman aged 45-65 years in good health and CMV-seropositive.

The chain is built from TRBV10-1 and TRBJ1-6, with TRBD1 identical over 7 bases. Losses at the gene ends were 10 bases for V and 0 bases for J; bases not matched to a gene: 15. The CDR3 sequence is 18 residues long. Germline CDR1 is WNHNN and CDR2 is SYGVQD (reference sequence). The CDR3 protein is CAIPPPPGQSSYNSPLHF. In DNA form, the CDR3 reads TGCGCCATCCCCCCGCCCCCGGGACAGAGCTCCTATAATTCACCCCTCCACTTT.

The chain combines TRBV5-1 with TRBJ2-3, with 7 bases matching TRBD2. CDR3 length equals 16 residues. V shed 4 bases, J shed 6 bases, and the junction held 14 bases outside the gene matches. The V gene's germline CDR1 is SGHRS and CDR2 YFSETQ. CDR3 DNA sequence: TGCGCCAGCAGCGCCGGGACTAACACTCAGCTGGATACGCAGTATTTT. It specifies CASSAGTNTQLDTQYF.

The chain couples TRBV6-1 to TRBJ1-2; maybe TRBD1 (6 bases). The germline gives CDR1 MNHNS, CDR2 SASEGT. The V and J ends lost 1 base and 2 bases respectively, with 11 bases between them. This CDR3 has 15 residues. The chain's CDR3 is CASSEETGSNYGYTF. The CDR3 region has the DNA TGTGCCAGCAGTGAAGAAACAGGGAGCAACTATGGCTACACCTTC.